Shown below are 17 T cell receptor beta chains from a single sample sequenced in a study of blood T cell repertoires in COVID-19. Profiling relied on immunoSEQ multiplex PCR, and the TCRdb table lists in-frame clones only, not all of them. The sample carries some 300,000 clones, approximately 88% recorded once. Material: peripheral blood. The receptors were gathered from a woman aged 30 to 39 who had recovered from COVID-19.

The chain uses TRBV12-3 or TRBV12-4 and TRBJ1-2; weak D call: TRBD1 (6 bases). This CDR3 contains 13 residues. The V gene lost 6 bases and the J gene lost 6 bases, with 14 bases spanning the gap. The CDR3 reads CASSRTELNGYTF. For the CDR3, the DNA is TGTGCCAGCAGCCGGACAGAGCTTAATGGCTACACCTTC.

CDR3 sequence (DNA): TGTGCCAGCAGCCAAGATGGGCTAGCGGGGGAGGAGACCCAGTACTTC. Protein product: CASSQDGLAGEETQYF. The gene calls are TRBV14 and TRBJ2-5, with 10 positions matching TRBD2. Looked up from germline, CDR1 is SGHDN and CDR2 is FVKESK. CDR3 length: 16 amino acids. The trim removed 0 bases at V and 5 bases at J, leaving 6 bases unmatched.

This clone was observed a single time. The chain has TRBV7-9 and TRBJ2-1; D is unresolved. Germline-derived CDR1 and CDR2 are SEHNR and FQNEAQ (reference sequence). CDR3 length: 13 amino acids. Trimming pared 3 bases from V and 7 bases from J, leaving 10 bases between. The DNA for the CDR3 is TGTGCCAGCAGCTTGGGCGCCATGAATGAGCAGTTCTTC. It is translated as CASSLGAMNEQFF.

The chain has TRBV9 and TRBJ1-2; D is possibly TRBD1 (5 bases). Germline CDR1 and CDR2: SGDLS and YYNGEE. There are 15 residues in the CDR3. Trimming stripped 0 bases from V and 2 bases from J, with 11 bases between. The CDR3 bases are TGTGCCAGCAGCGTAGATTCAGGGCGGAACTATGGCTACACCTTC. The encoded protein is CASSVDSGRNYGYTF.

V is TRBV5-1 and J is TRBJ1-2; 10 positions match TRBD1. The CDR3 consists of 13 residues. Germline V gene sequence: CDR1 SGHRS, CDR2 YFSETQ. J gave up 6 bases and V 2 bases, and 1 base lay outside the gene matches. CDR3: CASSFGQGDGYTF. DNA for the CDR3: TGCGCCAGCAGCTTTGGACAGGGGGATGGCTACACCTTC. Using reference TRBV5-1 and TRBJ1-2 for the parts outside the CDR3, the full variable domain is KAGVTQTPRYLIKTRGQQVTLSCSPISGHRSVSWYQQTPGQGLQFLFEYFSETQRNKGNFPGRFSGRQFSNSRSEMNVSTLELGDSALYLCASSFGQGDGYTFGSGTRLTVV.

The V gene is TRBV28, the J gene TRBJ1-2; D possibly corresponds to TRBD1 (6 bases). Trimming removed 6 bases at V and 5 bases at J, with 13 bases between. The CDR3 is made up of 13 amino acids. CDR1 is MDHEN, CDR2 SYDVKM, per germline. For the CDR3, the DNA is TGTGCCAGCAGAATTAACAGGGTATATGGCTACACCTTC. It is translated as CASRINRVYGYTF.

The chain couples TRBV28 to TRBJ1-1; no definite D call. Germline V gene data show CDR1 as MDHEN and CDR2 as SYDVKM. With 5 bases removed from V and 1 base from J, the gap between germline ends came to 8 bases. The CDR3 contains 13 residues. The CDR3 region is CASSRAGNTEAFF. In DNA form, the CDR3 reads TGTGCCAGCAGTCGGGCGGGGAACACTGAAGCTTTCTTT.

This sequence joins TRBV9 and TRBJ2-5, with 9 positions matching TRBD1. Germline lookup yields CDR1 SGDLS and CDR2 YYNGEE. J gave up 4 bases and V 2 bases, and 6 bases lay outside the gene matches. This CDR3 has 15 residues. The CDR3 DNA reads TGTGCCAGCAGCGTCTCACAGGGGGCCCGAGAGACCCAGTACTTC. This codes for CASSVSQGARETQYF.

The chain uses TRBV14 and TRBJ2-7; D might be TRBD1 (5 bases). Germline V gene lookup returns CDR1 SGHDN and CDR2 FVKESK. This CDR3 contains 14 residues. Trimming took off 1 base at V and 3 bases at J, with 10 bases between the two ends. CDR3 DNA sequence: TGTGCCAGCAGCCAAGCTTTAGGGGTCTACGAGCAGTACTTC. This encodes CASSQALGVYEQYF.

This clone turned up a few times. This sequence joins TRBV5-1 and TRBJ1-2; TRBD1 agrees at 7 bases. Germline CDR1 is SGHRS and CDR2 is YFSETQ. With 2 bases clipped from V and 0 bases from J, the junction kept 4 bases outside the gene matches. The CDR3 runs 15 residues. This CDR3 is CASSFGTATNYGYTF. CDR3 DNA sequence: TGCGCCAGCAGCTTCGGGACAGCCACTAACTATGGCTACACCTTC.

The rearrangement links TRBV5-1 to TRBJ1-6; tentatively, D is TRBD1 (5 bases). The CDR3 is made up of 14 amino acids. V lost 4 bases and J 8 bases, leaving 13 bases between the germline ends. The germline gives CDR1 SGHRS, CDR2 YFSETQ. CDR3 bases: TGCGCCAGCAGCATCGGACAAGATGATTCACCCCTCCACTTT. As protein: CASSIGQDDSPLHF.

The J gene is TRBJ2-1, the V gene TRBV3-1 (or the pseudogene TRBV3-2), with D maybe TRBD2 (5 bases). Germline CDR1 and CDR2: LGHDT and YNNKEL (reference sequence). The CDR3 sequence is 16 residues long. Trimming removed 4 bases at V and 0 bases at J, with 13 bases between. Written as DNA, the CDR3 is TGTGCCAGCAGCCCCGACTCGGGAAGCTCCTACAATGAGCAGTTCTTC. It yields the protein CASSPDSGSSYNEQFF.

V and J are TRBV4-3 and TRBJ1-5; tentative D call: TRBD1 (5 bases). Trimming took 0 bases from V and 4 from J, leaving 13 bases between them. Germline V lookup: CDR1 LGHNA, CDR2 YSLEER. This CDR3 is 16 amino acids long. The CDR3 DNA sequence: TGCGCCAGCAGCCAAGATCCTCAGGGTGGGAATCAGCCCCAGCATTTT. This codes for CASSQDPQGGNQPQHF.

This chain connects TRBV2 to TRBJ2-1, with D possibly TRBD2 on 7 matching bases. The CDR3 totals 17 residues. Trimming removed 7 bases from V and 5 bases from J, with 24 bases in between. From germline, CDR1 is SNHLY and CDR2 FYNNEI. The DNA of the CDR3 is TGTGCCAGCACCCCTATCTGGGGCGGGGGCCTCAACAATGAGCAGTTCTTC. It is translated as CASTPIWGGGLNNEQFF.

The chain has TRBV2 and TRBJ2-5; the D is unclear. The V gene's germline CDR1 is SNHLY and CDR2 FYNNEI. CDR3 size: 11 residues. V dropped 3 bases and J dropped 3 bases, with 2 bases sitting between them. The CDR3 nucleotides read TGTGCCAGCAGTGACGAAGAGACCCAGTACTTC. It is translated as CASSDEETQYF. The full variable domain, its missing parts supplied by reference TRBV2 and TRBJ2-5, is EPEVTQTPSHQVTQMGQEVILRCVPISNHLYFYWYRQILGQKVEFLVSFYNNEISEKSEIFDDQFSVERPDGSNFTLKIRSTKLEDSAMYFCASSDEETQYFGPGTRLLVL.

A single count supports this clone. This chain joins TRBV9 and TRBJ2-1, with 8 bases aligning to TRBD2. The V gene's germline CDR1 is SGDLS and CDR2 YYNGEE. Trimming removed 4 bases from V and 2 bases from J; junction bases left unmatched: 2. The CDR3 has 14 residues. Written as DNA, the CDR3 is TGTGCCAGCAGCTCGGGGGGGCCCTACAATGAGCAGTTCTTC. This encodes CASSSGGPYNEQFF.

V usage is TRBV5-1 and J usage is TRBJ2-3; 8 bases line up with TRBD1. CDR1 SGHRS and CDR2 YFSETQ come from the germline V gene. The V segment lost 5 bases and the J segment 0 bases; nucleotides outside the gene matches: 8. The length of the CDR3 is 16 residues. The CDR3 coding sequence is TGCGCCAGCAGGATTCCGGGACAGGCTAGCACAGATACGCAGTATTTT. Encoded protein: CASRIPGQASTDTQYF.